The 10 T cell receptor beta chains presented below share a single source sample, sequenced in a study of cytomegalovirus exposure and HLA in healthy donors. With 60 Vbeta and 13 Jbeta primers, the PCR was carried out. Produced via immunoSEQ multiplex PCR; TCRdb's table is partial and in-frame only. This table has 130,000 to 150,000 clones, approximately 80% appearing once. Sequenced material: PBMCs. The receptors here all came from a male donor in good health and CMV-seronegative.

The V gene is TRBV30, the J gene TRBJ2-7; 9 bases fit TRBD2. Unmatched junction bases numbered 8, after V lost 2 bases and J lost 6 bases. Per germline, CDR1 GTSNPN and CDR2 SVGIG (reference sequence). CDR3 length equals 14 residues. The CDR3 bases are TGTGCCTGGAGTTTGGCGGGGGGGCCGTTCGAGCAGTACTTC. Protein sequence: CAWSLAGGPFEQYF.

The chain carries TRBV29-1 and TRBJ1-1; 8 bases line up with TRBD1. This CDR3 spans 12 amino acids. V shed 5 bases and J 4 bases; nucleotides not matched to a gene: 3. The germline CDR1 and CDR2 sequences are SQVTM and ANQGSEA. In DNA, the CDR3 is TGCAGCGTTAACACAGGGGGCACTGAAGCTTTCTTT. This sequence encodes CSVNTGGTEAFF. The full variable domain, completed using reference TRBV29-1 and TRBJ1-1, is SAVISQKPSRDICQRGTSLTIQCQVDSQVTMMFWYRQQPGQSLTLIATANQGSEATYESGFVIDKFPISRPNLTFSTLTVSNMSPEDSSIYLCSVNTGGTEAFFGQGTRLTVV.

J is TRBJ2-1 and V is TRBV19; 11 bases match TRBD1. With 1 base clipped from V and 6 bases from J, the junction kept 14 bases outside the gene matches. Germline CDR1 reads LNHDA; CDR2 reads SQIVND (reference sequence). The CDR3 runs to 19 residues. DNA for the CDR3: TGTGCCAGTAGTATAGGTGATAGGGGGACAGGGGGTTATCTCAATGAGCAGTTCTTC. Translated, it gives CASSIGDRGTGGYLNEQFF.

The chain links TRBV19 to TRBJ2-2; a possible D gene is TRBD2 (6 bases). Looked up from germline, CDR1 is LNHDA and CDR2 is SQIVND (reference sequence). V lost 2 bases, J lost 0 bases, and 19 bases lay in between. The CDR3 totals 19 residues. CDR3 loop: CASSIWMGRRGPNTGELFF. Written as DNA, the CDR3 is TGTGCCAGTAGTATATGGATGGGGAGGAGGGGCCCGAACACCGGGGAGCTGTTTTTT.

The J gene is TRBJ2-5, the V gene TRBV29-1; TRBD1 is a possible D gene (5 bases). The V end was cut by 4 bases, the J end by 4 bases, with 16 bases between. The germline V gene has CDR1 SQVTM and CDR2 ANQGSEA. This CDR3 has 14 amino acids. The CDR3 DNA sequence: TGCAGCGTTGCACCAGGACAAGTTCGAGAGACCCAGTACTTC. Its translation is CSVAPGQVRETQYF. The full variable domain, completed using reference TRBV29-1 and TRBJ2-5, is SAVISQKPSRDICQRGTSLTIQCQVDSQVTMMFWYRQQPGQSLTLIATANQGSEATYESGFVIDKFPISRPNLTFSTLTVSNMSPEDSSIYLCSVAPGQVRETQYFGPGTRLLVL.

The DNA of the CDR3 is TGTGCCATCAGGCAGGGTGGGGAAGAGACCCAGTACTTC. This translates into CAIRQGGEETQYF. The chain has TRBV10-3 and TRBJ2-5; D is perhaps TRBD1 (5 bases). Germline V gene sequence: CDR1 ENHRY, CDR2 SYGVKD. The CDR3 spans 13 residues. Trimming cost V 6 bases and J 3 bases, with 11 bases left between them.

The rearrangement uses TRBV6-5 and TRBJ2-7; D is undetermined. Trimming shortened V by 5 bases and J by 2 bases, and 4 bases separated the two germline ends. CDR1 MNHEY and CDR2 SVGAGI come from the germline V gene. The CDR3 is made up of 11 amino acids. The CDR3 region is CASSPAYEQYF. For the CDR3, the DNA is TGTGCCAGCAGTCCCGCCTACGAGCAGTACTTC.

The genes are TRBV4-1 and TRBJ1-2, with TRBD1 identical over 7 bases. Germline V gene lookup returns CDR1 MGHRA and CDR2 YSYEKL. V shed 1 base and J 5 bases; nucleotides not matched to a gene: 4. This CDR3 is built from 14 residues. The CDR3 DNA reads TGCGCCAGCAGCCAAGTCGGCAGGGGGTATGGCTACACCTTC. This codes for CASSQVGRGYGYTF.

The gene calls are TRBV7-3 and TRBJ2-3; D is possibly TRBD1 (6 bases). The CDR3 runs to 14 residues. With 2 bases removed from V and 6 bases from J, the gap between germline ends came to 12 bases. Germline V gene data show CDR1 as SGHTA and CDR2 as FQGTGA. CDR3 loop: CASSLSGAEDTQYF. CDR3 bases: TGTGCCAGCAGCTTATCAGGGGCTGAGGATACGCAGTATTTT.

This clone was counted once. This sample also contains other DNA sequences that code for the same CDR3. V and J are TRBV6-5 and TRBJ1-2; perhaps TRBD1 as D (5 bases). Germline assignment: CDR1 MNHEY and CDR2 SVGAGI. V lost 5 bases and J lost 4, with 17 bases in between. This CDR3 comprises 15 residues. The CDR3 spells CASSTPDRRGYGYTF. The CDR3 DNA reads TGTGCCAGCAGTACACCGGACCGGAGGGGCTATGGCTACACCTTC.